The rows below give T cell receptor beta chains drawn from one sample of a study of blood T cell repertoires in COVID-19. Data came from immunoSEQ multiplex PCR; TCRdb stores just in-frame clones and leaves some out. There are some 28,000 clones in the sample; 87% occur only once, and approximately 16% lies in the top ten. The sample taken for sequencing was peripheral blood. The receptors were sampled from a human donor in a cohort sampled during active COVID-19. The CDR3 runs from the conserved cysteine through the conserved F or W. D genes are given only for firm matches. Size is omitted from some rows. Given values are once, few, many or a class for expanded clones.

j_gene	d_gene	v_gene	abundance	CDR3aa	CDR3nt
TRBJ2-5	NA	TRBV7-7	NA	CASSRGRQETQYF	TGTGCCAGCAGCCGGGGGAGACAAGAGACCCAGTACTTC
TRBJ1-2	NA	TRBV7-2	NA	CASSAILGTPGGGHGYTF	TGTGCCAGCAGCGCAATCCTAGGGACTCCAGGAGGCGGGCATGGCTACACCTTC
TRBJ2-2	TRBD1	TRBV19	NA	CASTRDRGTGELFF	TGTGCCAGTACCCGCGACAGGGGCACCGGGGAGCTGTTTTTT
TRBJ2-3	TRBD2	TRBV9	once	CASSAGLAGPITDTQYF	TGTGCCAGCAGCGCCGGACTAGCGGGGCCTATCACAGATACGCAGTATTTT
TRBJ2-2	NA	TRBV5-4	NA	CASSGGRAGELFF	TGTGCCAGCAGCGGGGGGAGAGCCGGGGAGCTGTTTTTT
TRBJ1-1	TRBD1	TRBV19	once	CASSIGRGFTEAFF	TGTGCCAGTAGTATAGGCAGGGGGTTCACTGAAGCTTTCTTT
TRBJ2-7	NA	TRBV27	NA	CASSLSDLILGYEQYF	TGTGCCAGCAGTTTATCAGATCTCATACTAGGCTACGAGCAGTACTTC
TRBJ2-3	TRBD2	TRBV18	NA	CASSPNAGGSTDTQYF	TGTGCCAGCTCACCTAACGCGGGGGGGAGCACAGATACGCAGTATTTT
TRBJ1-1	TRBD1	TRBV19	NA	CASSTTGVGWTEAFF	TGTGCCAGTAGTACTACAGGGGTCGGATGGACTGAAGCTTTCTTT
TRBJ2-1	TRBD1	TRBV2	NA	CASCRDRGYNEQFF	TGTGCCAGTTGCCGGGACAGGGGCTACAATGAGCAGTTCTTC
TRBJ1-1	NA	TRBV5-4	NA	CASSLKLGEGGTEAFF	TGTGCCAGCAGCTTGAAGTTGGGGGAGGGAGGCACTGAAGCTTTCTTT
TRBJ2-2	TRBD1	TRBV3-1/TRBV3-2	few	CASSRTGSELFF	TGTGCCAGCAGCAGGACAGGGAGCGAGCTGTTTTTT
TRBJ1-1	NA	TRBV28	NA	CASSLGLARGNTEAFF	TGTGCCAGCAGTTTGGGCCTCGCCAGGGGGAACACTGAAGCTTTCTTT
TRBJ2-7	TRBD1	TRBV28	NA	CASRRNGGTGYYEQYF	TGTGCCAGCAGGAGAAACGGGGGGACAGGGTATTACGAGCAGTACTTC